The next 6 T cell receptor beta chains were all read from a single sample in a study of blood T cell repertoires in COVID-19. This table comes from immunoSEQ multiplex PCR, and its TCRdb copy is limited to in-frame clones, with some not included. The profile covers 250,000 to 350,000 clones, with about 89% appearing a single time and just under 0.95% taken by the ten largest. The source material was peripheral blood. These receptors were taken from a woman aged 40 to 50 who had recovered from COVID-19.

The chain combines TRBV14 with TRBJ2-7; maybe TRBD1 (6 bases). CDR1 and CDR2 (germline): SGHDN, FVKESK. There are 20 residues in the CDR3. Trimming shortened V by 0 bases and J by 0 bases, and 24 bases separated the two germline ends. CDR3 loop: CASSQELDLGTPIPSYEQYF. The DNA for the CDR3 is TGTGCCAGCAGCCAAGAACTTGATCTCGGGACACCAATTCCCTCCTACGAGCAGTACTTC.

V and J are TRBV4-1 and TRBJ2-7; 9 nucleotides line up with TRBD1. The CDR3 runs 16 residues. The V and J ends lost 3 bases and 2 bases, in that order; junction bases with no gene match: 8. Germline V gives CDR1 MGHRA, CDR2 YSYEKL. The chain's CDR3 is CASSHNAGQGAYEQYF. The CDR3 nucleotides read TGCGCCAGCAGCCACAACGCGGGACAGGGAGCCTACGAGCAGTACTTC.

This clone was found a few times. The rearrangement joins TRBV7-6 to TRBJ2-2, with TRBD2 matching over 12 bases. Per germline, CDR1 SGHVS and CDR2 FNYEAQ. This CDR3 comprises 16 residues. J lost 6 bases, V lost 1 base, and 3 bases had no gene match. CDR3 bases: TGTGCCAGCAGCTTAGTCGGGACTAGCGGGCCCGGGGAGCTGTTTTTT. Its protein is CASSLVGTSGPGELFF.

V gene TRBV27 combines with J gene TRBJ2-3; 11 bases agree with TRBD2. Germline V gene lookup returns CDR1 MNHEY and CDR2 SMNVEV (reference sequence). The CDR3 extends over 15 amino acids. V was pared by 6 bases and J by 8 bases, with 10 bases of the junction left unmatched. Here the CDR3 reads CASSPGLAVQGTQYF. The CDR3 nucleotides are TGTGCCAGCAGCCCGGGACTAGCGGTGCAGGGTACGCAGTATTTT.

The chain has TRBV2 and TRBJ1-3, with 12 bases lining up with TRBD1. This CDR3 is built from 17 residues. Unmatched junction bases numbered 7, after V lost 4 bases and J lost 3 bases. Germline V gene sequence: CDR1 SNHLY, CDR2 FYNNEI. The CDR3 here is CASSVPRDRGLGNTIYF. CDR3 bases: TGTGCCAGCAGTGTACCCCGGGACAGGGGGCTTGGAAACACCATATATTTT.

The rearrangement joins TRBV4-2 to TRBJ2-1, with 7 bases that match TRBD2. The CDR3 extends over 16 amino acids. Per the germline V gene, CDR1 is LGHNA and CDR2 is YNFKEQ. Unmatched junction bases numbered 12, after V lost 0 bases and J lost 10 bases. The CDR3 here is CASSQDFWTRVGEQFF. The DNA of the CDR3 is TGTGCCAGCAGCCAAGATTTTTGGACTAGGGTTGGGGAGCAGTTCTTC.